These 30 T cell receptor beta chains were sequenced from one sample in a study of blood T cell repertoires in COVID-19. Generated by immunoSEQ multiplex PCR, the TCRdb table keeps only in-frame clones and is missing some. Counted here are about 380,000 clones, around 87% occurring once; the ten biggest clones make up under 1.5%. The sample consisted of PBMCs or T cells enriched from blood (not recorded which). These receptors originate from a young man who had recovered from COVID-19.

V gene TRBV10-1 combines with J gene TRBJ2-7; the D is unclear. CDR3 length: 14 residues. Trimming took off 3 bases at V and 7 bases at J, with 16 bases between the two ends. CDR1 is WNHNN and CDR2 is SYGVQD in the germline V gene (reference sequence). The chain's CDR3 is CASSDSETSLEQYF. CDR3 nucleotides: TGCGCCAGCAGTGATTCCGAAACTTCACTAGAGCAGTACTTC.

The chain combines TRBV6-5 with TRBJ1-1; tentative D call: TRBD1 (5 bases). V was clipped by 10 bases and J by 2 bases, with 20 bases between them. The CDR3 totals 15 residues. Germline CDR1 is MNHEY and CDR2 is SVGAGI. The chain's CDR3 is CAIWEAGTINTEAFF. CDR3 nucleotide sequence: TGTGCCATCTGGGAGGCAGGGACGATTAACACTGAAGCTTTCTTT.

J is TRBJ2-2 and V is TRBV9, with 10 nucleotides matching TRBD2. The CDR3 runs to 16 residues. Germline trimming cut 3 bases from V and 6 bases from J; bases unmatched to any gene: 8. Germline loops: CDR1 SGDLS, CDR2 YYNGEE. The CDR3 DNA is TGTGCCAGCAGCGGAGCCGTAGGGACTAGCGCCGGGGAGCTGTTTTTT. Amino acids: CASSGAVGTSAGELFF.

This chain links TRBV7-2 with TRBJ1-1, with TRBD1 matching 7 bases. This CDR3 has 15 amino acids. Germline V gene data show CDR1 as SGHTA and CDR2 as FQGNSA. V shed 4 bases, J shed 3 bases, and the junction held 8 bases outside the gene matches. CDR3: CASSSTGVGYTEAFF. CDR3 DNA sequence: TGTGCCAGCAGCTCCACAGGGGTCGGGTACACTGAAGCTTTCTTT.

This clone came up once. The chain employs TRBV30 and TRBJ1-3; D unclear. The CDR3 runs 13 residues. CDR1 and CDR2 (germline): GTSNPN, SVGIG (reference sequence). The V gene lost 0 bases and the J gene lost 4 bases, with 7 bases spanning the gap. The CDR3 nucleotides are TGTGCCTGGAGTGTAGGAGGGGGAAACACCATATATTTT. This gives the protein CAWSVGGGNTIYF.

The chain recombines TRBV7-9 with TRBJ1-1; no clear D. V was cut by 5 bases and J by 6 bases, with 16 bases left in between. The CDR3 runs to 14 residues. CDR1 is SEHNR, CDR2 FQNEAQ, per germline (reference sequence). The chain's CDR3 is CASSLSTLDPEAFF. CDR3 nucleotide sequence: TGTGCCAGCAGCCTTTCGACACTAGACCCTGAAGCTTTCTTT. Full variable domain (remainder filled in from reference TRBV7-9 and TRBJ1-1): DTGVSQNPRHKITKRGQNVTFRCDPISEHNRLYWYRQTLGQGPEFLTYFQNEAQLEKSRLLSDRFSAERPKGSFSTLEIQRTEQGDSAMYLCASSLSTLDPEAFFGQGTRLTVV.

This clone was seen just once. This chain connects TRBV19 to TRBJ1-1; 7 nucleotides match TRBD1. The junction had 13 bases not matched to a gene; V was cut back by 3 bases and J by 0 bases. The CDR3 extends over 18 amino acids. Germline V gene lookup returns CDR1 LNHDA and CDR2 SQIVND (reference sequence). The CDR3 reads CASSMPWGNRGMNTEAFF. In DNA form, the CDR3 reads TGTGCCAGTAGTATGCCGTGGGGGAACAGGGGAATGAACACTGAAGCTTTCTTT.

This clone was found a few times. The genes are TRBV30 and TRBJ1-6; D call uncertain. This CDR3 comprises 13 residues. Germline assignment: CDR1 GTSNPN and CDR2 SVGIG (reference sequence). Trimming removed 2 bases at V and 8 bases at J, with 10 bases between. The CDR3 coding sequence is TGTGCCTGGAGTCCCCCGGGGTATTCACCCCTCCACTTT. Translation: CAWSPPGYSPLHF.

The gene calls are TRBV19 and TRBJ2-1, with 10 nucleotides matching TRBD2. With 9 bases clipped from V and 0 bases from J, the junction kept 14 bases outside the gene matches. Germline values: CDR1 LNHDA, CDR2 SQIVND (reference sequence). CDR3 size: 18 residues. CDR3 DNA sequence: TGTGCCAGCCGACATTGGACTAGCGGAATGAACTCCTACAATGAGCAGTTCTTC. This translates into CASRHWTSGMNSYNEQFF.

V and J are TRBV30 and TRBJ1-1; D not resolved. CDR1 and CDR2 from the germline V gene are GTSNPN and SVGIG (reference sequence). The V gene lost 7 bases and the J gene lost 6 bases, with 18 bases spanning the gap. The CDR3 is made up of 13 amino acids. CDR3 in amino acids: CAYSSGQFPEAFF. The CDR3 DNA sequence: TGTGCCTACTCGTCGGGTCAGTTCCCTGAAGCTTTCTTT.

V gene TRBV5-1 combines with J gene TRBJ2-1, with TRBD2 identical over 10 bases. CDR1 SGHRS and CDR2 YFSETQ come from the germline V gene. Trimming took 4 bases from V and 10 from J; bases not matched to a gene: 14. This CDR3 contains 16 residues. The CDR3 bases are TGCGCCAGCAGCGTGAGCGGGGGGGCCGGATTGGGCGAGCAGTTCTTC. Translation: CASSVSGGAGLGEQFF.

The chain is built from TRBV5-4 and TRBJ1-1; D might be TRBD1 (6 bases). The germline V gene encodes CDR1 SGHNT and CDR2 YYREEE (reference sequence). CDR3 length: 15 residues. Between the trimmed V and J ends, which lost 0 bases and 0 bases, there was a span of 9 bases. The CDR3 DNA is TGTGCCAGCAGCTTGGGCGGGGGCCTGAACACTGAAGCTTTCTTT. Amino acids: CASSLGGGLNTEAFF.

The chain carries TRBV6-5 and TRBJ1-1; 7 positions match TRBD1. CDR1 is MNHEY, CDR2 SVGAGI, per germline. The CDR3 loop spans 14 amino acids. The V and J ends lost 8 bases and 0 bases, in that order; junction bases with no gene match: 6. The CDR3 DNA is TGTGCCAGCGGGATGACAGGGATGAACACTGAAGCTTTCTTT. Translating gives CASGMTGMNTEAFF.

The chain joins TRBV6-2 or TRBV6-3 to TRBJ1-6; D is uncertain. This CDR3 spans 19 amino acids. Germline V gene sequence: CDR1 MNHEY, CDR2 SVGEGT. V shed 6 bases and J shed 7 bases, with 28 bases lying between them. The CDR3 region is CASSLSPPWRGLRNSPLHF. The CDR3, as DNA: TGTGCCAGCAGCCTATCCCCTCCCTGGAGAGGACTTCGAAATTCACCCCTCCACTTT.

This clone has a single count. The chain couples TRBV6-6 to TRBJ2-7; 7 bases are a match to TRBD2. With V trimmed by 5 bases and J by 2 bases, 12 bases remained unmatched. CDR1 MNHNY and CDR2 SVGAGI come from the germline V gene (reference sequence). The length of the CDR3 is 16 residues. The CDR3, as DNA: TGTGCCAGCAGTCTCCCCGCAGCTAGCGGAACCTACGAGCAGTACTTC. Translated: CASSLPAASGTYEQYF.

The J gene is TRBJ2-7, the V gene TRBV6-2 or TRBV6-3; maybe TRBD2 (5 bases). Germline lookup yields CDR1 MNHEY and CDR2 SVGEGT. This CDR3 is built from 12 residues. Trimming pared 6 bases from V and 3 bases from J, leaving 9 bases between. Written as DNA, the CDR3 is TGTGCCAGCAGCCGACGGGGCTACGAGCAGTACTTC. As protein: CASSRRGYEQYF.

The rearrangement joins TRBV18 to TRBJ2-1, with D possibly being TRBD2 (6 bases). Germline V gene data show CDR1 as KGHSH and CDR2 as LQKENI. The V end lost 1 base, the J end lost 2 bases, and 12 bases lay between the germline ends. The CDR3 has 16 residues. The CDR3 spells CASSPQEGITYNEQFF. DNA for the CDR3: TGTGCCAGCTCACCACAGGAGGGAATCACCTACAATGAGCAGTTCTTC. Full variable domain (remainder filled in from reference TRBV18 and TRBJ2-1): NAGVMQNPRHLVRRRGQEARLRCSPMKGHSHVYWYRQLPEEGLKFMVYLQKENIIDESGMPKERFSAEFPKEGPSILRIQQVVRGDSAAYFCASSPQEGITYNEQFFGPGTRLTVL.

As regards this clone: Other DNA sequences from this sample encode an identical CDR3 as well. The CDR3 loop reads CASSFGQNTEAFF. DNA of the CDR3: TGTGCCAGCAGTTTCGGACAGAACACTGAAGCTTTCTTT. The chain couples TRBV12-3 or TRBV12-4 to TRBJ1-1; D may be TRBD1 (5 bases). Trimming pared 3 bases from V and 1 base from J, leaving 6 bases between. CDR3 length: 13 residues.

The chain recombines TRBV7-9 with TRBJ1-6; 9 bases line up with TRBD1. CDR3 length: 15 amino acids. Germline V gene lookup returns CDR1 SEHNR and CDR2 FQNEAQ (reference sequence). V shed 1 base and J 6 bases; nucleotides not matched to a gene: 1. The CDR3, as DNA: TGTGCCAGCAGCTTAGGGGGACAGGGTAATTCACCCCTCCACTTT. It codes for CASSLGGQGNSPLHF.

CDR3 sequence (DNA): TGCGCCAGCAGCTTGACAGGTCCCGCTTACAATGAGCAGTTCTTC. Translated: CASSLTGPAYNEQFF. This rearrangement joins TRBV5-1 to TRBJ2-1, with D possibly matching TRBD1 (5 bases). The ends were cut back, 1 base at V and 4 bases at J, with 12 bases in the middle. This CDR3 contains 15 residues. CDR1 and CDR2 from the germline V gene are SGHRS and YFSETQ.

This chain connects TRBV6-1 to TRBJ2-7, with 8 bases that match TRBD1. With 5 bases clipped from V and 2 bases from J, the junction kept 5 bases outside the gene matches. Germline V gives CDR1 MNHNS, CDR2 SASEGT. The CDR3 is made up of 14 amino acids. CDR3 sequence: CASSWEQGAYEQYF. The CDR3 nucleotides read TGTGCCAGCAGTTGGGAACAGGGGGCCTACGAGCAGTACTTC.

CDR3 loop: CARGQTYGYTF. CDR3 DNA sequence: TGTGCCAGGGGACAGACGTATGGCTACACCTTC. This rearrangement joins TRBV2 to TRBJ1-2, with 7 bases fitting TRBD1. V lost 9 bases and J lost 5; bases outside the gene matches: 3. The CDR3 has 11 residues. Germline CDR1 and CDR2: SNHLY and FYNNEI.

J is TRBJ1-2 and V is TRBV4-3, with TRBD1 identical over 7 bases. Germline V gene lookup returns CDR1 LGHNA and CDR2 YSLEER. Trimming removed 2 bases from V and 0 bases from J; junction bases left unmatched: 3. CDR3 length: 15 amino acids. The CDR3 region has the DNA TGCGCCAGCAGCCAACAGGGGGAAGCTAACTATGGCTACACCTTC. Its protein is CASSQQGEANYGYTF.

This rearrangement joins TRBV18 to TRBJ1-5, with D possibly TRBD1 on 6 matching bases. The V end was cut by 3 bases, the J end by 2 bases, with 11 bases between. The germline V gene encodes CDR1 KGHSH and CDR2 LQKENI. The CDR3 length is 15 residues. CDR3 bases: TGTGCCAGCTCACCCAGGGGAATCGGCAATCAGCCCCAGCATTTT. Translation: CASSPRGIGNQPQHF.

J is TRBJ1-6 and V is TRBV6-5; no clear D gene. Germline V CDR1 and CDR2: MNHEY, SVGAGI. The CDR3 loop spans 12 amino acids. The ends were cut back, 2 bases at V and 7 bases at J, with 3 bases in the middle. The CDR3 sequence: CASSYRNSPLHF. The CDR3 nucleotides read TGTGCCAGCAGTTACCGGAATTCACCCCTCCACTTT.

The gene calls are TRBV10-2 and TRBJ1-1, with D possibly TRBD1 on 5 matching bases. The ends were cut back, 5 bases at V and 3 bases at J, with 10 bases in the middle. The V gene's germline CDR1 is WSHSY and CDR2 SAAADI. The CDR3 spans 13 residues. The CDR3 sequence: CASSWGEDTEAFF. The CDR3 bases are TGCGCCAGCAGTTGGGGGGAGGACACTGAAGCTTTCTTT.

The chain employs TRBV5-6 and TRBJ1-2; a possible D gene is TRBD1 (6 bases). The length of the CDR3 is 13 residues. V was shortened by 0 bases and J by 12 bases, with 15 bases between the two germline ends. The V gene's germline CDR1 is SGHDT and CDR2 YYEEEE. The CDR3 spells CASSLGGRKVDTF. In DNA form, the CDR3 reads TGTGCCAGCAGCTTGGGGGGGCGCAAGGTTGACACCTTC.

This chain joins TRBV6-2 or TRBV6-3 and TRBJ1-2, with TRBD1 matching 8 bases. After removal of 0 bases from V and 0 bases from J, the junction contained 9 bases not matched to a gene. The germline V gene encodes CDR1 MNHEY and CDR2 SVGEGT. The CDR3 extends over 18 amino acids. The CDR3 DNA reads as TGTGCCAGCAGTTACTCGTCGGCAGGGGGCAGAACTAACTATGGCTACACCTTC. It yields the protein CASSYSSAGGRTNYGYTF.

The genes are TRBV13 and TRBJ2-7; 8 bases align to TRBD1. The CDR3 runs to 15 residues. Trimming at V came to 5 bases and at J to 1 base, leaving 7 bases not matched to a gene. Germline loops: CDR1 PRHDT, CDR2 FYEKMQ (reference sequence). The CDR3 here is CASSQGRQGSYEQYF. The CDR3 DNA sequence: TGTGCCAGCAGCCAAGGGAGACAGGGGTCCTACGAGCAGTACTTC.

The chain joins TRBV25-1 to TRBJ1-5; weak D call: TRBD1 (6 bases). Per germline, CDR1 MGHDK and CDR2 SYGVNS. Trimming removed 3 bases at V and 3 bases at J, with 9 bases between. The CDR3 contains 14 residues. The CDR3 here is CASSDWDINQPQHF. The CDR3, as DNA: TGTGCCAGCAGTGATTGGGACATCAATCAGCCCCAGCATTTT. Combining the CDR3 with reference TRBV25-1 and TRBJ1-5 gives the whole variable domain EADIYQTPRYLVIGTGKKITLECSQTMGHDKMYWYQQDPGMELHLIHYSYGVNSTEKGDLSSESTVSRIRTEHFPLTLESARPSHTSQYLCASSDWDINQPQHFGDGTRLSIL.